This T cell receptor beta chain was observed in a study of T cells after yellow fever vaccination. In its sample, this clonotype was seen a few times. Its antigen is unidentified. Study-level results: FACS-sorted repertoires could contain abundant clonotypes contaminating from the bulk population.

A 5'RACE template-switching step, the method used to make TCR cDNA, added a universal primer site and UMIs. TCRdb itself ran the 5' RACE reads through MiXCR, one entry per CDR3 protein. The sample lists 250,000 to 350,000 distinct CDR3 sequences, around 6.8% occurring once. Trimming shortened V by 6 bases and J by 1 base, and 13 bases separated the two germline ends. The CDR3 has 15 amino acids. The germline V gene encodes CDR1 LGHNA and CDR2 YNFKEQ. The starting material was PBMCs, obtained roughly 47 days after the first yellow fever vaccination. The origin of this receptor is a man younger than 35 who received the YFV17D yellow fever vaccine. The V call is TRBV4-2, the J call TRBJ2-1, with D possibly TRBD2 on 6 matching bases. This CDR3 is CASSPGDSSYNEQFF. Written as DNA, the CDR3 is TGTGCCAGCAGTCCTGGGGACTCATCCTACAATGAGCAGTTCTTC.